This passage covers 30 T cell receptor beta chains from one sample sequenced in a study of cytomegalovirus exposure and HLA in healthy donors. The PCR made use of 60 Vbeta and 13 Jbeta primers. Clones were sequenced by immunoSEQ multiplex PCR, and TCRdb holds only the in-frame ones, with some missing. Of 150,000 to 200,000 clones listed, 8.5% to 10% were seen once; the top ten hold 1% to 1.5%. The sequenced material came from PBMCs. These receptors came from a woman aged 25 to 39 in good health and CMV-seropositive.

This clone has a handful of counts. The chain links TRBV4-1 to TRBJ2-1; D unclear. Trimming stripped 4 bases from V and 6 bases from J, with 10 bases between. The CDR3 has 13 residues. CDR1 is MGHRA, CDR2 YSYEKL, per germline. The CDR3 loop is CASSLRSLNEQFF. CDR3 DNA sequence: TGCGCCAGCAGCCTCAGGTCCCTCAATGAGCAGTTCTTC.

The CDR3, as DNA: TGTGCCAGCAGTATTAGCGGGGAGGGTTACAATGAGCAGTTCTTC. Residues: CASSISGEGYNEQFF. The V call is TRBV6-5, the J call TRBJ2-1, with 8 bases aligning to TRBD2. The CDR3 consists of 15 residues. Germline loops: CDR1 MNHEY, CDR2 SVGAGI. V shed 5 bases and J 4 bases; nucleotides not matched to a gene: 7.

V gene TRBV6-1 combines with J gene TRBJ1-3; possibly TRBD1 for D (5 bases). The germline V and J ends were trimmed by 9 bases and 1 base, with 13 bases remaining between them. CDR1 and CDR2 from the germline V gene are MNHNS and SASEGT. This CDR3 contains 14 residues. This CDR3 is CASRLRGSGNTIYF. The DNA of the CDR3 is TGTGCCAGTCGTCTAAGGGGATCTGGAAACACCATATATTTT.

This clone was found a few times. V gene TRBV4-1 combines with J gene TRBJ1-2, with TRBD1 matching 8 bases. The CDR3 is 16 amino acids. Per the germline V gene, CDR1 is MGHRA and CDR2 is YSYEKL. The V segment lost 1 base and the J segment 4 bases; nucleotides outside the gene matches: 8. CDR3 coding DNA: TGCGCCAGCAGCCAAGGGACAGGGTTGGACTTCTATGGCTACACCTTC. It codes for CASSQGTGLDFYGYTF.

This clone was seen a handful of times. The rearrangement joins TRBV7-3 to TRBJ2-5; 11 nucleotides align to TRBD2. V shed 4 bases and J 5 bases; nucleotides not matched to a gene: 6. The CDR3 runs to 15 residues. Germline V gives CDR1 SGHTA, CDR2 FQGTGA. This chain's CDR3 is CASSSSGRRMETQYF. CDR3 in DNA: TGTGCCAGCAGCTCTAGCGGGAGGAGGATGGAGACCCAGTACTTC. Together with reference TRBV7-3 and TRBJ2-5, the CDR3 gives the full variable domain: GAGVSQTPSNKVTEKGKYVELRCDPISGHTALYWYRQSLGQGPEFLIYFQGTGAADDSGLPNDRFFAVRPEGSVSTLKIQRTERGDSAVYLCASSSSGRRMETQYFGPGTRLLVL.

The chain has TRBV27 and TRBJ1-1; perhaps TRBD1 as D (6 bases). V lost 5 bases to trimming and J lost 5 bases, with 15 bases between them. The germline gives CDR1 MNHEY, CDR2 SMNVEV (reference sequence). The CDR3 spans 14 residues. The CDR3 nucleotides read TGTGCCAGCAGTCCCCCCGACAGGATGACTGAAGCTTTCTTT. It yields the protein CASSPPDRMTEAFF.

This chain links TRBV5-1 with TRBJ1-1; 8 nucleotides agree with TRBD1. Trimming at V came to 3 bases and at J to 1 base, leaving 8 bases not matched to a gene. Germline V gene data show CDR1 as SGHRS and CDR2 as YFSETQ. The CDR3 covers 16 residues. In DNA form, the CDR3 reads TGCGCCAGCAGCTCTCCGACAGGGGTGTCGAACACTGAAGCTTTCTTT. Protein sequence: CASSSPTGVSNTEAFF.

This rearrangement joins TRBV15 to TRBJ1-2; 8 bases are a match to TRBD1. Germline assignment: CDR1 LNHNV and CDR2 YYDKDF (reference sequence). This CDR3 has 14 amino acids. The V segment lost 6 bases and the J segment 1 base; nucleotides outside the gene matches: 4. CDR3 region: CATRGTGLNYGYTF. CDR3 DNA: TGTGCCACCAGGGGGACAGGACTTAACTATGGCTACACCTTC.

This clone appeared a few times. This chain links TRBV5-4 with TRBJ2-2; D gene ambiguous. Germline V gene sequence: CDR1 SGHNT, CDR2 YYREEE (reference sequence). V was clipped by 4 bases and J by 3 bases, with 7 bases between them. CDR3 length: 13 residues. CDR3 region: CASSSGDTGELFF. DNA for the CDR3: TGTGCCAGCAGCAGTGGAGACACCGGGGAGCTGTTTTTT.

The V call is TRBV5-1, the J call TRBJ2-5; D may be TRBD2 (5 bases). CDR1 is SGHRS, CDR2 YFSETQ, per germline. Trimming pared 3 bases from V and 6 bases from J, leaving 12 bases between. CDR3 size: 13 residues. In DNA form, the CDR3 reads TGCGCCAGCAGCTGGGAAAGGGAGAAGACCCAGTACTTC. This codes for CASSWEREKTQYF.

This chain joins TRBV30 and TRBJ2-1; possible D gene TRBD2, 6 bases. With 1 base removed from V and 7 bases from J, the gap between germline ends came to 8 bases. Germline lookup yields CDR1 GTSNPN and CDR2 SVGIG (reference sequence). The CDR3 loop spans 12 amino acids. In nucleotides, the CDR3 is TGTGCCTGGAGTGGACTAGTAAATGAGCAGTTCTTC. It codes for CAWSGLVNEQFF.

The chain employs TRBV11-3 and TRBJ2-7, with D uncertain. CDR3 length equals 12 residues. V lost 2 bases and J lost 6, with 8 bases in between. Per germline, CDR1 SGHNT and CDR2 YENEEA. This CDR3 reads CASSLTGVEQYF. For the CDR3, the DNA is TGTGCCAGCAGCTTAACCGGAGTCGAGCAGTACTTC.

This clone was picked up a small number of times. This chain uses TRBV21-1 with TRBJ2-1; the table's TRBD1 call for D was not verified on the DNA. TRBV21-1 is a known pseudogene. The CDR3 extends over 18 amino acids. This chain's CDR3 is CASSKEEDREFSGNEQFF. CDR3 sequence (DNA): TGTGCCAGCAGCAAAGAAGAGGACAGGGAATTTTCGGGGAATGAGCAGTTCTTC.

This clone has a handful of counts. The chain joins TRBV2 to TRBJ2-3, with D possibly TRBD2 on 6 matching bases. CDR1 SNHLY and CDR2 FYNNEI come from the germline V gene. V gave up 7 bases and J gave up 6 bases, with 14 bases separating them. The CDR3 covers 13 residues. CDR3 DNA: TGTGCCAGCATTTCCGGGAGACCTGATACGCAGTATTTT. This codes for CASISGRPDTQYF.

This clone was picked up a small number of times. This chain's CDR3 is CASSLGQLNQPQHF. The CDR3 coding sequence is TGTGCCAGCAGCTTAGGACAGCTAAATCAGCCCCAGCATTTT. V and J are TRBV7-9 and TRBJ1-5; tentative D call: TRBD1 (5 bases). This CDR3 is 14 amino acids long. Germline V CDR1 and CDR2: SEHNR, FQNEAQ (reference sequence). Trimming took off 1 base at V and 4 bases at J, with 8 bases between the two ends.

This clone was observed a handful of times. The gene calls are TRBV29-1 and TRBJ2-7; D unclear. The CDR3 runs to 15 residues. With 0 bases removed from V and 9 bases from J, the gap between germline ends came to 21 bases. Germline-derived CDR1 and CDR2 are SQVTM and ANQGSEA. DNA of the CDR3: TGCAGCGTTGAAGAATTTATGGGCAGCTCTGCTCGGCAGTACTTC. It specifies CSVEEFMGSSARQYF.

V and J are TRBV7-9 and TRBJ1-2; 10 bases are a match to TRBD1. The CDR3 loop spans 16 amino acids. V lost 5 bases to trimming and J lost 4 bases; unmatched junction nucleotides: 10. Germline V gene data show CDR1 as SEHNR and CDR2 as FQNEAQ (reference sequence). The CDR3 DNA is TGTGCCAGCAGCCGGAGGGACAGGGGAAGGGCCTATGGCTACACCTTC. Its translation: CASSRRDRGRAYGYTF.

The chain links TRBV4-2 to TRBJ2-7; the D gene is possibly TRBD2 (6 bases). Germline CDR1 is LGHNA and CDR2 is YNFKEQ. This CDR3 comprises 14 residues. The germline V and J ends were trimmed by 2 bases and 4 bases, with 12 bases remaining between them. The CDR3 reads CASSQFSGSYEQYF. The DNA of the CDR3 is TGTGCCAGCAGCCAATTTAGCGGAAGTTACGAGCAGTACTTC.

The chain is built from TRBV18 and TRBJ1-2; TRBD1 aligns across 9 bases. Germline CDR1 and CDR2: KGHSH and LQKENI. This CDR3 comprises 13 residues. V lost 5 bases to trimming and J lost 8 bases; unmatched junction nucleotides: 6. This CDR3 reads CASSTTGGSGYTF. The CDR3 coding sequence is TGTGCCAGCTCAACGACAGGGGGGAGCGGCTACACCTTC. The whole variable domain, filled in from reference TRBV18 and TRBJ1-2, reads NAGVMQNPRHLVRRRGQEARLRCSPMKGHSHVYWYRQLPEEGLKFMVYLQKENIIDESGMPKERFSAEFPKEGPSILRIQQVVRGDSAAYFCASSTTGGSGYTFGSGTRLTVV.

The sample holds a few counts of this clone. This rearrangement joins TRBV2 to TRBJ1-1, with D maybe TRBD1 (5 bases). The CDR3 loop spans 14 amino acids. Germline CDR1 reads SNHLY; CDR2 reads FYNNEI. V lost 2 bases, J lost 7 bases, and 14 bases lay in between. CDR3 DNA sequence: TGTGCCAGCAGTGAATGGGCAGGGCGGATTGAAGCTTTCTTT. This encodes CASSEWAGRIEAFF.

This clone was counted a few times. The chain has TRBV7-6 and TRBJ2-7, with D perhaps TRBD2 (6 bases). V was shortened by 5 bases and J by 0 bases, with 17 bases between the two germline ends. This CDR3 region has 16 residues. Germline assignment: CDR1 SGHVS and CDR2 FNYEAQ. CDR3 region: CASSPNGGSGSYEQYF. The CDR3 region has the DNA TGTGCCAGCAGCCCCAACGGAGGGTCCGGCTCCTACGAGCAGTACTTC.

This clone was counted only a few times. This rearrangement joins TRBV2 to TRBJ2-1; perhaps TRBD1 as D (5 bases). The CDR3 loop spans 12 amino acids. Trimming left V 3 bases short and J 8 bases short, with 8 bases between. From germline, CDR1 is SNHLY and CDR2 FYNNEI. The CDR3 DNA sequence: TGTGCCAGCAGTGATCAGGGTTATGAGCAGTTCTTC. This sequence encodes CASSDQGYEQFF. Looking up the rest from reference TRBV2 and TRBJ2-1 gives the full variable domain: EPEVTQTPSHQVTQMGQEVILRCVPISNHLYFYWYRQILGQKVEFLVSFYNNEISEKSEIFDDQFSVERPDGSNFTLKIRSTKLEDSAMYFCASSDQGYEQFFGPGTRLTVL.

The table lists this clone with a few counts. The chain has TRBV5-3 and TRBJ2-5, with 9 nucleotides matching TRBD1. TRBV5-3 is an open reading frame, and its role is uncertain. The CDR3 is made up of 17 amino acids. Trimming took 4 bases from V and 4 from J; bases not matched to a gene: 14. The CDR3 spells CARSHKIAATGGETQYF. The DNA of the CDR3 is TGTGCCAGAAGCCATAAAATCGCCGCGACAGGGGGAGAGACCCAGTACTTC.

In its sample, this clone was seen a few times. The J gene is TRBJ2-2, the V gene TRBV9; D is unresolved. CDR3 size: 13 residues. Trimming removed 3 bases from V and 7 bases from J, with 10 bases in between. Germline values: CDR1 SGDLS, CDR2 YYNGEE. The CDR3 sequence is CASSENSFGELFF. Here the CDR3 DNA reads TGTGCCAGCAGCGAGAATAGTTTCGGGGAGCTGTTTTTT. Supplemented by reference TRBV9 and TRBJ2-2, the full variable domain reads DSGVTQTPKHLITATGQRVTLRCSPRSGDLSVYWYQQSLDQGLQFLIQYYNGEERAKGNILERFSAQQFPDLHSELNLSSLELGDSALYFCASSENSFGELFFGEGSRLTVL.

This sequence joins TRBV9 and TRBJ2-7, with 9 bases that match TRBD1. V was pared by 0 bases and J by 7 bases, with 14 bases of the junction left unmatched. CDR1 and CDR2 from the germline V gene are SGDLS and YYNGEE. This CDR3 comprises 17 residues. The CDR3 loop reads CASSVAISGQGSGEQYF. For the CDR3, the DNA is TGTGCCAGCAGCGTAGCGATCTCGGGACAGGGATCCGGGGAGCAGTACTTC.

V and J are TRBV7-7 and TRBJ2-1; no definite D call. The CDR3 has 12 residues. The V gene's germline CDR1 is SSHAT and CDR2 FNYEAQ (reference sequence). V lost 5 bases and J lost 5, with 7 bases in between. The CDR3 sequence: CASSPLNNEQFF. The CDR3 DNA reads TGTGCCAGCAGCCCCCTTAACAATGAGCAGTTCTTC.

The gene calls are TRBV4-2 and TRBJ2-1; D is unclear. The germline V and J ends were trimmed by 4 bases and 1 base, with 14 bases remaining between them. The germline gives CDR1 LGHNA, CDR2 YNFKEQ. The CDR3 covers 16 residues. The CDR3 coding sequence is TGTGCCAGCAGCCTACCATATCCTACTTCCTACAATGAGCAGTTCTTC. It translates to CASSLPYPTSYNEQFF.

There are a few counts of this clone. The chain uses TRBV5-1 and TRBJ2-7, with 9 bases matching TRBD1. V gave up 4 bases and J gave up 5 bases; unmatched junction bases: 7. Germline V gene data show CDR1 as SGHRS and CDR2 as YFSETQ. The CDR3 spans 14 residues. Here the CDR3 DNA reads TGCGCCAGCAGCCCACCCGGGACAGGGCACGAGCAGTACTTC. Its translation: CASSPPGTGHEQYF.

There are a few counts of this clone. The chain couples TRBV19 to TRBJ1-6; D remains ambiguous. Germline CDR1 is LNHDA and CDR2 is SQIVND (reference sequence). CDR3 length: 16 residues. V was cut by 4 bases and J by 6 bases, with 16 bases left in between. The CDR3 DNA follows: TGTGCCAGTAGTAAAGTGGCCGGGGAGGGTAATTCACCCCTCCACTTT. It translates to CASSKVAGEGNSPLHF.

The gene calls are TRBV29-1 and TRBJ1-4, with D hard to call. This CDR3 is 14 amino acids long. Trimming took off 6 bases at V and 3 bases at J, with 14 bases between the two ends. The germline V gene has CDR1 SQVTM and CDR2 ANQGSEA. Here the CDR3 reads CSVGRREANEKLFF. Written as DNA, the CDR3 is TGCAGCGTGGGGAGGAGAGAGGCTAATGAAAAACTGTTTTTT.